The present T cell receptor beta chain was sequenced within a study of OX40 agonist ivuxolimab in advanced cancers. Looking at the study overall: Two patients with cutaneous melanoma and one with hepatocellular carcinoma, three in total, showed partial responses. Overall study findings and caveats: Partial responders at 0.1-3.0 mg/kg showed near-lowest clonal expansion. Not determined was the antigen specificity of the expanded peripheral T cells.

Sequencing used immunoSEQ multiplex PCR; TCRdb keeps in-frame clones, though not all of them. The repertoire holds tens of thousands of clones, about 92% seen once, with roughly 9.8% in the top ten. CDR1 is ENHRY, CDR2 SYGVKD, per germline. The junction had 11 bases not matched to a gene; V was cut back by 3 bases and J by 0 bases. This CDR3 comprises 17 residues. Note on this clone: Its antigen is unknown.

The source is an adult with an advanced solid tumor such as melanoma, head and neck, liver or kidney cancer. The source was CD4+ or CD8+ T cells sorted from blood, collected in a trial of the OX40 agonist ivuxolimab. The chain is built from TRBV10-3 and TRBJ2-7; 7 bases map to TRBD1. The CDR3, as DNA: TGTGCCATCAGTGACCCTACAGGGGCTAGTGGCTCCTACGAGCAGTACTTC. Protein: CAISDPTGASGSYEQYF.